The TCR beta chain described here comes from a study of Ad26.COV2.S vaccination and SARS-CoV-2 variants. Looking at the study overall: Vaccine-arm donor from the placebo-controlled COV1001 Ad26.COV2.S trial.

TCRdb keeps only in-frame clones here, not all; method: immunoSEQ multiplex PCR. The table has about 350,000 clones, roughly nine tenths seen once. This CDR3 contains 15 residues. After removal of 4 bases from V and 7 bases from J, the junction contained 10 bases not matched to a gene. Germline V lookup: CDR1 KGHSH, CDR2 LQKENI. Treatment here: 15 to 20 received Ad26.COV2.S at low or high dose, single or two shots; 5 received placebo; per-sample allocation not given. The samples were gathered on day 63 after the first injection of vaccine or placebo. This clonotype was sampled from a person between 18 and 60 years old who received the Ad26.COV2.S COVID-19 vaccine or a placebo. The sequenced sample was peripheral blood, obtained in a trial of Ad26.COV2.S vaccine versus placebo. The chain links TRBV18 to TRBJ2-7; TRBD1 matches 10 bases. The CDR3 protein is CASSLGTGAAGEQYF. The DNA of the CDR3 is TGTGCCAGCTCACTGGGGACAGGGGCCGCCGGGGAGCAGTACTTC.